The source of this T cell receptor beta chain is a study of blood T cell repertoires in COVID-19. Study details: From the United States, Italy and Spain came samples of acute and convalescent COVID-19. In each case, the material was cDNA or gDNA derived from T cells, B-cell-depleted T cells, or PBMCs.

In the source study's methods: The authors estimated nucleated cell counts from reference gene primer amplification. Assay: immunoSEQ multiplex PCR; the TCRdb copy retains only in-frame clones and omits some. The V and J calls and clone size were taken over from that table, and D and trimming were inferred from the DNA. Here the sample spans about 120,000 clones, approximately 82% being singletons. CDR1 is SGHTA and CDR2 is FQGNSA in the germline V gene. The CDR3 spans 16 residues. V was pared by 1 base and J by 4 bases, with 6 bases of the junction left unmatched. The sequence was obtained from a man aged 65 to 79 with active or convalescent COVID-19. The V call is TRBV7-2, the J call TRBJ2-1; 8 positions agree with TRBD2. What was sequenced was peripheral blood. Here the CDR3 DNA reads TGTGCCAGCAGCTTAGGGGGCGTAGCGGGGTACAATGAGCAGTTCTTC. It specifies CASSLGGVAGYNEQFF.